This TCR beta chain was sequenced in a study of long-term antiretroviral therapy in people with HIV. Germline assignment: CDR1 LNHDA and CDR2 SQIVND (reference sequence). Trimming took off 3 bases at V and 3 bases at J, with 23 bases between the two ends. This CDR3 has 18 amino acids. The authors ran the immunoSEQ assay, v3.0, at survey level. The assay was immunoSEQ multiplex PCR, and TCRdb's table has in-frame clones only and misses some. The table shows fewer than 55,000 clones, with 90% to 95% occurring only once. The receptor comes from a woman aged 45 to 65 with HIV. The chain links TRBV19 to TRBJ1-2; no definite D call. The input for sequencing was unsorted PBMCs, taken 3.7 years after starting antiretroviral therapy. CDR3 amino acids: CASSMGQVTSLGYYGYTF. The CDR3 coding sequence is TGTGCCAGTAGTATGGGCCAGGTAACAAGCCTGGGATACTATGGCTACACCTTC.